A selection of T cell receptor beta chains follows, all from one sample in a study of T cell changes during pregnancy in multiple sclerosis. The method was immunoSEQ multiplex PCR; TCRdb's version includes in-frame clones alone and lacks a portion of them. The sample carries 40,000 to 60,000 clones, about 93% recorded once. The sample consisted of CD4+ T cells from peripheral blood mononuclear cells, taken in the first trimester of pregnancy. Receptor source: a female donor with multiple sclerosis, enrolled in a pregnancy study. The CDR3 runs from the conserved cysteine through the conserved F or W. The order of the fields is V gene, clone size, D gene, J gene, CDR3 DNA, CDR3 protein. A D gene is named only where the DNA matches it firmly. Where a row states a size, it is once, few, many or the class of an expanded clone; other rows omit it.

v_gene: TRBV5-4
abundance: .
d_gene: TRBD2
j_gene: TRBJ2-3
CDR3nt: TGTGCCAGCAGCACCGGGACTAGCAGAGCCTTCACAGATACGCAGTATTTT
CDR3aa: CASSTGTSRAFTDTQYF

v_gene: TRBV5-1
abundance: .
d_gene: TRBD1
j_gene: TRBJ1-6
CDR3nt: TGCGCCAGCAGCTTAGGACAGGGAGATTCACCCCTCCACTTT
CDR3aa: CASSLGQGDSPLHF

v_gene: TRBV5-1
abundance: .
d_gene: TRBD2
j_gene: TRBJ2-1
CDR3nt: TGCGCCAGCAGCTGGCTAGCGGGGGGGAGCTCCTACAATGAGCAGTTCTTC
CDR3aa: CASSWLAGGSSYNEQFF

v_gene: TRBV2
abundance: .
d_gene: .
j_gene: TRBJ1-2
CDR3nt: TGTGCCAGCAGTGAAGCCCTCTATGGCTACACCTTC
CDR3aa: CASSEALYGYTF

v_gene: TRBV6-1
abundance: .
d_gene: TRBD1
j_gene: TRBJ1-3
CDR3nt: TGTGCCAGCAGGACAGGGTCTGGAAACACCATATATTTT
CDR3aa: CASRTGSGNTIYF

v_gene: TRBV19
abundance: .
d_gene: TRBD1
j_gene: TRBJ1-2
CDR3nt: TGTGCCATCCGGGACAGCTACTATGGCTACACCTTC
CDR3aa: CAIRDSYYGYTF

v_gene: TRBV27
abundance: .
d_gene: TRBD2
j_gene: TRBJ2-1
CDR3nt: TGTGCCAGCAGTAAGACTAGCGGGGGGGCCGATGAGCAGTTCTTC
CDR3aa: CASSKTSGGADEQFF

v_gene: TRBV5-4
abundance: .
d_gene: TRBD2
j_gene: TRBJ2-1
CDR3nt: TGTGCCAGCAGCTTGGGACTAGCGGACTACAATGAGCAGTTCTTC
CDR3aa: CASSLGLADYNEQFF

v_gene: TRBV7-9
abundance: .
d_gene: TRBD2
j_gene: TRBJ2-3
CDR3nt: TGTGCCAGCCCGGGAGGGCGGCTAGCGGGCCCTTGGGATACGCAGTATTTT
CDR3aa: CASPGGRLAGPWDTQYF

v_gene: TRBV9
abundance: once
d_gene: .
j_gene: TRBJ2-7
CDR3nt: TGTGCCAGCAGCCCGGGGGTCATTGGGCCCTACGAGCAGTACTTC
CDR3aa: CASSPGVIGPYEQYF

v_gene: TRBV7-9
abundance: .
d_gene: .
j_gene: TRBJ2-7
CDR3nt: TGTGCCACCTCACTACGGGGGACTCCCCCCTCCGAGCAGTACTTC
CDR3aa: CATSLRGTPPSEQYF

v_gene: TRBV9
abundance: .
d_gene: TRBD1
j_gene: TRBJ1-4
CDR3nt: TGTGCCAGCAGCGTAGGACAGGGGCGTCCAACTAATGAAAAACTGTTTTTT
CDR3aa: CASSVGQGRPTNEKLFF

v_gene: TRBV15
abundance: .
d_gene: .
j_gene: TRBJ2-1
CDR3nt: TGTGCCACCAGCAGAGAGGGGGCGGTTGAGCAGTTCTTC
CDR3aa: CATSREGAVEQFF

v_gene: TRBV19
abundance: .
d_gene: TRBD1
j_gene: TRBJ2-2
CDR3nt: TGTGCCAGTAAGGGACAGGGGGCCGGGGAGCTGTTTTTT
CDR3aa: CASKGQGAGELFF

v_gene: TRBV4-2
abundance: .
d_gene: .
j_gene: TRBJ1-2
CDR3nt: TGTGCCAGCAGCCGGGGGGTAACTAACTATGGCTACACCTTC
CDR3aa: CASSRGVTNYGYTF

v_gene: TRBV7-8
abundance: .
d_gene: TRBD1
j_gene: TRBJ1-2
CDR3nt: TGTGCCAGCAGCCAGGGGGGTGGCTACACCTTC
CDR3aa: CASSQGGGYTF

v_gene: TRBV27
abundance: .
d_gene: .
j_gene: TRBJ1-2
CDR3nt: TGTGCCAGCAGTCTAAGGGGGAACTATGGCTACACCTTC
CDR3aa: CASSLRGNYGYTF

v_gene: TRBV2
abundance: .
d_gene: TRBD2
j_gene: TRBJ2-3
CDR3nt: TGTGCCAGCAGGATGGGCGGGGGGGCAAATACGCAGTATTTT
CDR3aa: CASRMGGGANTQYF

v_gene: TRBV7-9
abundance: once
d_gene: TRBD2
j_gene: TRBJ2-7
CDR3nt: TGTGCCAGCAGCTTAGCTTTCGGGGGGGCCTTTTCCTACGAGCAGTACTTC
CDR3aa: CASSLAFGGAFSYEQYF